The clone carrying this T cell receptor (beta chain) turned up a few times. With 60 Vbeta and 13 Jbeta primers, the PCR was carried out. Generated by immunoSEQ multiplex PCR, the TCRdb table keeps only in-frame clones and is missing some. The sample carries 120,000 or so clones, 70% to 85% recorded once. V lost 0 bases to trimming and J lost 7 bases, with 6 bases between them. The germline V gene has CDR1 SGHDN and CDR2 FVKESK. This CDR3 has 13 amino acids. This sample is part of a study of cytomegalovirus exposure and HLA in healthy donors. As for the study in general: Earlier, 150 million to 200 million T cells were analyzed, and fewer than 120 million unique TCR beta sequences were found among them. Of around 410 genotyped donors, roughly 81% grouped in the Caucasian-associated ancestry cluster.

Sample: PBMCs. This chain links TRBV14 with TRBJ1-4; D is undetermined. This receptor was identified in a woman between 50 and 59 years old in good health and CMV-seronegative. The CDR3 here is CASSQDLSEKLFF. The DNA for the CDR3 is TGTGCCAGCAGCCAAGATCTATCTGAAAAACTGTTTTTT.